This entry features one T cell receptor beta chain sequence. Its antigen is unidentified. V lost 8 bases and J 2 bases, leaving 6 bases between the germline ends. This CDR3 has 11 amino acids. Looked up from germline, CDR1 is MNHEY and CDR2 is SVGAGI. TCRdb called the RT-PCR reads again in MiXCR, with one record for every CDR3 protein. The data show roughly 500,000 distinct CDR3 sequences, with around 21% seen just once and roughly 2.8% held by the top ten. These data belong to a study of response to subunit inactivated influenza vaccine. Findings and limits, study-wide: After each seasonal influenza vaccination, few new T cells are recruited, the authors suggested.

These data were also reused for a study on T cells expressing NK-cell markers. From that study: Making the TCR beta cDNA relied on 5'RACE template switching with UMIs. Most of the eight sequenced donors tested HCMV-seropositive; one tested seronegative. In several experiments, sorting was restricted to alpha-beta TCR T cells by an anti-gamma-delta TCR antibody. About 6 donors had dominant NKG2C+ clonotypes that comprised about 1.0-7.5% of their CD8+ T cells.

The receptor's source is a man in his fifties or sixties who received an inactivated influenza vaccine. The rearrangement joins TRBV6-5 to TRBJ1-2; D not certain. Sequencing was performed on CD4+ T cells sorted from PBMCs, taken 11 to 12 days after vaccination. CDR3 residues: CASGQNYGYTF. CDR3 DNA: TGTGCCAGCGGGCAGAACTATGGCTACACCTTC.